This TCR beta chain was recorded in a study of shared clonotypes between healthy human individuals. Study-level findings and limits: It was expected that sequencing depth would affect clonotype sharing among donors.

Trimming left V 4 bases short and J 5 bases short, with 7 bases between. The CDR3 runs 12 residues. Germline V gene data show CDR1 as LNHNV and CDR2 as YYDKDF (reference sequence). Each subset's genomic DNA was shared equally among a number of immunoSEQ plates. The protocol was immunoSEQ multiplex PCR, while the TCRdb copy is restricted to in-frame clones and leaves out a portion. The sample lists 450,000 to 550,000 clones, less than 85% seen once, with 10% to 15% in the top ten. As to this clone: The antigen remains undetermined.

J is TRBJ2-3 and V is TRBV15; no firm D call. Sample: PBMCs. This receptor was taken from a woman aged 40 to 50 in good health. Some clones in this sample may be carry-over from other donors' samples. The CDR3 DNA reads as TGTGCCACCAGCACGGAGAGAGATACGCAGTATTTT. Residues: CATSTERDTQYF.